Listed below are T cell receptor beta chains from one sample, sequenced in a study of molecular identifiers for immune sequencing clone quantification. TCRdb recomputed calls from the PCR reads with MiXCR, one row per CDR3 protein. In the table there are about 54,000 distinct CDR3 sequences, roughly 24% of which are singletons. What was sequenced was naive CD8+ T cells from blood, with Jurkat cell RNA spiked in. These receptors all stem from a human donor in good health. Some libraries in this study had Jurkat cell RNA spiked in. Each CDR3 is given with its conserved first and last residue. Fields, in order: V gene, clone size, D gene, J gene, CDR3 protein, CDR3 DNA. A D gene is named only where the DNA matches it firmly. The size entry is marked missing in some rows and otherwise reads once, few, many or a size class.

>TRBV29-1|many|TRBD1|TRBJ2-2
CSVEDSQGNDNGELFF
TGCAGCGTTGAAGATTCACAGGGGAATGATAACGGGGAGCTGTTTTTT
>TRBV20-1|many|-|TRBJ2-3
CSAREGRGVGNTQYF
TGCAGTGCTAGAGAGGGCAGGGGGGTTGGGAATACGCAGTATTTT
>TRBV6-6|many|TRBD1|TRBJ2-7
CASSSTGESYEQYF
TGTGCCAGCAGCTCTACAGGGGAGTCCTACGAGCAGTACTTC
>TRBV7-2|once|-|TRBJ1-6
CASRLSPRPEYNSPLHF
TGTGCCAGCCGCTTAAGCCCTCGCCCGGAGTATAATTCCCCCCTCCACTTT
>TRBV29-1|few|-|TRBJ2-3
CSVEDTQYF
TGCAGCGTCGAAGATACGCAGTATTTT
>TRBV2|-|-|TRBJ2-7
CASSEEDSYEQYF
TGTGCCAGCAGTGAAGAGGACTCCTACGAGCAGTACTTC
>TRBV6-2/TRBV6-3|-|TRBD2|TRBJ2-1
CASSFPGLAGYNEQFF
TGTGCCAGCAGTTTCCCCGGACTAGCGGGATACAATGAGCAGTTCTTC
>TRBV9|many|-|TRBJ2-1
CASSGRDSNNEQFF
TGTGCCAGCAGCGGCCGGGACTCTAACAATGAGCAGTTCTTC
>TRBV6-1|many|-|TRBJ2-7
CASSARESYEQYF
TGTGCCAGCAGTGCTAGGGAGTCCTACGAGCAGTACTTC
>TRBV15|-|TRBD1|TRBJ2-7
CATSRVGTGDEQYF
TGTGCCACCAGCAGAGTCGGGACAGGGGACGAGCAGTACTTC
>TRBV30|-|TRBD2|TRBJ2-7
CAWRLAGGRYEQYF
TGTGCCTGGAGACTAGCGGGAGGTCGTTACGAGCAGTACTTC
>TRBV2|few|-|TRBJ2-7
CASSRGPSYEQYF
TGTGCCAGCAGCCGCGGGCCCTCCTACGAGCAGTACTTC
>TRBV5-3|few|-|TRBJ2-3
CASSTGIGTDTQYF
TGTGCCAGCAGCACAGGGATAGGCACAGATACGCAGTATTTT
>TRBV12-3/TRBV12-4|many|-|TRBJ1-1
CASSPRGGTEAFF
TGTGCCAGCAGCCCACGGGGGGGCACTGAAGCTTTCTTT
>TRBV6-4|once|-|TRBJ1-1
CASSATGGGTEAFF
TGTGCCAGCAGTGCCACGGGAGGTGGAACTGAAGCTTTCTTT